This section outlines one TCR beta chain sequence together with its context. Its target is not known. Time point described: blood 2 weeks post-SBRT. Treatment meaning: 15 Gy SBRT to primary tumor, nephrectomy 4 weeks later. Between the trimmed V and J ends, which lost 0 bases and 4 bases, there was a span of 10 bases. This CDR3 has 15 amino acids. Germline V gene sequence: CDR1 GTSNPN, CDR2 SVGIG (reference sequence). These data are taken from a study of radiation and T cells in renal cell carcinoma. Study-wide results and caveats: In blood, top tumor clones expanded by 2 weeks, shrinking by 4.

Produced via immunoSEQ multiplex PCR; TCRdb's table is partial and in-frame only. The sample shows fewer than 55,000 clones, 80% of them seen only once. The specimen was blood, collected from a patient whose treatment included radiotherapy and nephrectomy. The sequence was obtained from a woman between 65 and 79 years old with renal cell carcinoma. The V and J genes are TRBV30 and TRBJ2-6; D possibly matches TRBD1 or TRBD2 (5 bases each). The CDR3 is CAWSVYGTGANVLTF. For the CDR3, the DNA is TGTGCCTGGAGTGTATATGGGACGGGGGCCAACGTCCTGACTTTC.